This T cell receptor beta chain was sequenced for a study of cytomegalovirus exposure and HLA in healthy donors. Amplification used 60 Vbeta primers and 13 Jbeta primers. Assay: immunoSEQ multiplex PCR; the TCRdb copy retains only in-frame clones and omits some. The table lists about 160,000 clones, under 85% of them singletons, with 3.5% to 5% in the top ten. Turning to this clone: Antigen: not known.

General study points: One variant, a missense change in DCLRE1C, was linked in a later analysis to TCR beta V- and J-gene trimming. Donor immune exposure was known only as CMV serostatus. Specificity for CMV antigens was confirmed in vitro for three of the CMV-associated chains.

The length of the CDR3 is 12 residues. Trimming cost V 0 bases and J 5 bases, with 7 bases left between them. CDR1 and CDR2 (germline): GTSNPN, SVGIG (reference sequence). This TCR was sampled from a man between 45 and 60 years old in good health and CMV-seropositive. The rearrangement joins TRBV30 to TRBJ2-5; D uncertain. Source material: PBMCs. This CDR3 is CAWSVPLETQYF. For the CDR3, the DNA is TGTGCCTGGAGTGTCCCCCTGGAGACCCAGTACTTC. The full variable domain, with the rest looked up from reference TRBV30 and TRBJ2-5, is SQTIHQWPATLVQPVGSPLSLECTVEGTSNPNLYWYRQAAGRGLQLLFYSVGIGQISSEVPQNLSASRPQDRQFILSSKKLLLSDSGFYLCAWSVPLETQYFGPGTRLLVL.